The T cell receptor (beta chain) described here comes from a study of T cell repertoires in cytomegalovirus infection. Study as a whole: Public TCR beta signatures were indicative of both CMV infection and a matching HLA type.

Broader study findings: CMV carriers having the relevant HLA were flagged by cumulative public TCR beta family frequency. HLA-C-restricted TCR beta clonotypes specific for CMV led the ex vivo response.

In its sample, this clonotype was seen many times. Its antigen is currently unknown. The germline CDR1 and CDR2 sequences are SNHLY and FYNNEI. Trimming pared 5 bases from V and 0 bases from J, leaving 12 bases between. This CDR3 has 15 amino acids. Each CDR3 protein gets one entry after TCRdb re-called the reads with MiXCR. The table records hundreds of thousands of distinct CDR3 sequences, roughly a tenth of them present only once. The sequenced material came from PBMCs. The receptor comes from a human donor in good health (CMV status not recorded). Some clones in this sample may be carry-over from other donors' samples. The chain carries TRBV2 and TRBJ2-3; D uncertain. Here the CDR3 DNA reads TGTGCCAGCAGTCAGAACAGCGCTAGCACAGATACGCAGTATTTT. Residues: CASSQNSASTDTQYF.